These 26 T cell receptor beta chains were all obtained from the same sample, sequenced in a study of tumor-infiltrating lymphocytes in primary liver carcinoma. A constant-region primer served to make TCR beta cDNA from roughly 460 ng total RNA. Researchers made the TCR beta libraries by running three nested multiplex PCR rounds with slightly modified ARM-PCR. The two initial PCR rounds, around 11 cycles each, used TRBV1-TRBV30 forward and C-beta reverse primers. In TCRdb, the multiplex PCR reads were re-called with MiXCR into one record per CDR3 protein. The profile shows more than 100,000 distinct CDR3 sequences, about 68% of them singletons. For each extraction, RNA and DNA were obtained together from 20-30 mg of unsorted bulk tissue. The material sequenced was liver tumor tissue from sampling region 1. The subset: tumor region T1, superior pole. The receptors shown here come from a woman aged 55-70 years with primary liver carcinoma and hepatitis B virus infection.

A word on this clonotype: A read error may be the cause here, since a much bigger clone is one base away. The chain links TRBV29-1 to TRBJ2-3, with D uncertain. Trimming removed 4 bases at V and 2 bases at J, with 19 bases between. Germline CDR1 is SQVTM and CDR2 is ANQGSEA. This CDR3 is built from 16 residues. The CDR3 loop is CSVVDGVSTLTDTQYF. The DNA for the CDR3 is TGCAGCGTTGTAGATGGGGTCTCCACCCTCACAGATACGCAGTATTTT.

Concerning this clonotype itself: Given a much more abundant clone one base away, this may be a read error. The V gene is TRBV6-1, the J gene TRBJ2-5, with D possibly TRBD1 on 5 matching bases. The CDR3 is made up of 13 amino acids. V lost 8 bases, J lost 7 bases, and 17 bases lay in between. The germline V gene encodes CDR1 MNHNS and CDR2 SASEGT. The CDR3 sequence: CASRQGIRGTQYF. The CDR3 nucleotides are TGTGCCAGCCGCCAGGGCATTCGAGGGACCCAGTACTTC.

In its sample, this clonotype was seen many times. The rearrangement links TRBV28 to TRBJ2-2; perhaps D is TRBD1 or TRBD2 (5 bases each). This CDR3 spans 14 amino acids. V was trimmed by 4 bases and J by 4 bases, leaving 10 bases between them. Germline V gene sequence: CDR1 MDHEN, CDR2 SYDVKM. The CDR3 spells CASSWPRGTGELFF. The DNA for the CDR3 is TGTGCCAGCAGTTGGCCGAGGGGCACCGGGGAGCTGTTTTTT.

The CDR3: CASMDNGGGHNEQFF. The CDR3 DNA is TGTGCCAGCATGGACAATGGGGGGGGCCACAATGAGCAGTTCTTC. The chain carries TRBV2 and TRBJ2-1; D is possibly TRBD2 (7 bases). The germline gives CDR1 SNHLY, CDR2 FYNNEI. With 7 bases removed from V and 5 bases from J, the gap between germline ends came to 18 bases. The CDR3 is 15 amino acids.

In regard to this clonotype: This is likely a read error, given that the CDR3 carries no conserved phenylalanine or tryptophan at its end. The chain uses TRBV11-2 and TRBJ2-7; 10 nucleotides agree with TRBD2. This CDR3 has 15 residues. Germline V CDR1 and CDR2: SGHAT, FQNNGV. CDR3 protein: CVSSTTGLASPEQYL. DNA of the CDR3: TGTGTCAGCAGTACAACGGGACTAGCGTCACCCGAGCAGTACTTA.

About this clonotype: The junction departs from germline at one end; a sequencing error may be responsible. The chain carries TRBV6-6 and TRBJ1-4, with a weak D call TRBD1 (6 bases). This CDR3 has 12 residues. Germline V CDR1 and CDR2: MNHNY, SVGAGI (reference sequence). The CDR3 spells CTSSSRGEELLF. CDR3 DNA sequence: TGTACCAGCAGTTCAAGGGGGGAGGAACTGCTTTTT.

About this clonotype itself: It may be a read error: a sequence one base away is much more abundant. The chain has TRBV12-3 or TRBV12-4 and TRBJ1-5; D uncertain. The CDR3 is 13 residues long. CDR3 in amino acids: CAGSFKLDQPQHF. CDR3 sequence (DNA): TGTGCCGGCAGTTTTAAGTTAGATCAGCCCCAGCATTTT.

Regarding this clonotype: At one boundary the junction diverges from the germline segment, which might be a read error. The gene calls are TRBV12-3 or TRBV12-4 and TRBJ1-1; TRBD1 is a possible D gene (6 bases). This CDR3 has 16 amino acids. The CDR3 DNA is TGTGCCGGCAGAGGGGGGCGCGGTAGGCAAGACACTGAAGCTTTCTTT. Amino acid sequence: CAGRGGRGRQDTEAFF.

About this clonotype: An end of the junction does not agree with germline; a read error may underlie this. This chain links TRBV12-3 or TRBV12-4 with TRBJ2-6; tentative D call: TRBD1 (5 bases). CDR3 length: 13 residues. CDR3 nucleotide sequence: TGTGCCAGCAGTTCTACTGGGGCCAACATCCTGACTTTC. Protein product: CASSSTGANILTF.

As concerns this clonotype: At one of its ends the junction is not consistent with the germline gene, which may arise from a read error. The chain links TRBV11-2 to TRBJ2-1, with 10 bases identical to TRBD2. The CDR3 covers 15 residues. Germline lookup yields CDR1 SGHAT and CDR2 FQNNGV. This chain's CDR3 is CASGLGTSGKFEQFF. CDR3 DNA sequence: TGTGCCAGCGGCTTAGGAACTAGCGGGAAGTTCGAGCAGTTCTTC.

With regard to this clonotype: A much larger clone differs from this one at a single base, so this may be a read error. This chain connects TRBV6-1 to TRBJ2-7; D not certain. The CDR3 covers 15 residues. From germline, CDR1 is MNHNS and CDR2 SASEGT. The CDR3 loop is CASNEDPDSSYEQYF. The CDR3 DNA is TGTGCCAGCAATGAAGATCCAGACTCCTCCTACGAGCAGTACTTC.

Comments on this clonotype: One end of the junction fails to match germline, which may point to a read error. This rearrangement joins TRBV6-5 to TRBJ2-5; D is undetermined. Germline CDR1 reads MNHEY; CDR2 reads SVGAGI. There are 12 residues in the CDR3. The CDR3 nucleotides are TGTGCCAGCTCCTCAGTTAAAGAGAGCCAGTACTTC. Protein sequence: CASSSVKESQYF.

In the case of this clonotype: The junction and the germline gene differ at one end; a read error may be behind it. Here the CDR3 reads CGSCLVGGTDTQYF. CDR3 DNA: TGTGGCAGCTGCTTAGTCGGGGGCACAGATACGCAGTATTTT. The chain employs TRBV11-2 and TRBJ2-3; D is perhaps TRBD2 (5 bases). The CDR3 sequence is 14 residues long. Looked up from germline, CDR1 is SGHAT and CDR2 is FQNNGV.

This clonotype came up once. With a much larger clone just one base away, this may be a read error. The chain couples TRBV5-1 to TRBJ2-7; 9 bases match TRBD2. Germline assignment: CDR1 SGHRS and CDR2 YFSETQ. The CDR3 runs to 14 residues. The junction had 9 bases not matched to a gene; V was cut back by 2 bases and J by 9 bases. As DNA, the CDR3 is TGCGCCAGCAGCTTTAGCGGGAGTAGGAACGGGCAGTACTTC. The encoded protein is CASSFSGSRNGQYF.

With regard to this clonotype: It may be a read error: a sequence one base away is much more abundant. The chain is built from TRBV2 and TRBJ2-3; D is unclear. Germline values: CDR1 SNHLY, CDR2 FYNNEI. V gave up 8 bases and J gave up 5 bases, with 8 bases separating them. The CDR3 covers 11 residues. CDR3 in amino acids: CASARGDTQYF. In DNA form, the CDR3 reads TGTGCCAGCGCTAGAGGAGATACGCAGTATTTT.

Comment on this clonotype: At one end the junction does not follow the germline gene, possibly because of a read error. The chain employs TRBV28 and TRBJ2-7, with 7 bases aligning to TRBD2. CDR3 size: 15 residues. Germline values: CDR1 MDHEN, CDR2 SYDVKM. CDR3 sequence: CASTPGEASGYEQYF. The CDR3 DNA reads TGTGCCAGCACCCCTGGTGAGGCTAGCGGCTACGAGCAATACTTC.

On this clonotype itself: A much more abundant neighbour one base away suggests this may be a read error. V and J are TRBV12-3 or TRBV12-4 and TRBJ2-7; 8 bases fit TRBD1. The ends lost 5 bases at V and 7 bases at J; junction bases unmatched: 10. CDR3 length equals 14 residues. The CDR3 coding sequence is TGTGCCAGCAGTACCCGGACAGGGTGGAGTGAGCAGTACTTC. Encoded protein: CASSTRTGWSEQYF.

To note about this clonotype: A read error is possible here, since a much larger clone lies one base away. The chain joins TRBV6-6 to TRBJ2-1; no clear D. Germline V lookup: CDR1 MNHNY, CDR2 SVGAGI (reference sequence). The CDR3 runs 11 residues. The CDR3 spells CASSPHNEQSF. The CDR3 nucleotides are TGTGCCAGCAGTCCCCACAATGAGCAGTCCTTC.

The genes are TRBV7-8 and TRBJ1-2; D remains ambiguous. Trimming pared 0 bases from V and 4 bases from J, leaving 6 bases between. The CDR3 is made up of 13 amino acids. Germline CDR1 and CDR2: SGHVS and FQNEAQ. The CDR3 region is CASSLAAAYGYTF. CDR3 in DNA: TGTGCCAGCAGCTTAGCGGCTGCCTATGGCTACACCTTC.

The chain employs TRBV11-2 and TRBJ1-2; 9 bases fit TRBD1. The CDR3 contains 14 residues. V lost 6 bases to trimming and J lost 9 bases; unmatched junction nucleotides: 11. Germline CDR1 is SGHAT and CDR2 is FQNNGV. The DNA for the CDR3 is TGTGCCAGCAGATACACGACAGGGGGTTATAGCTACACCTTC. Protein sequence: CASRYTTGGYSYTF.

This clonotype was found many times. V usage is TRBV6-1 and J usage is TRBJ2-7; D gene uncertain. The CDR3 contains 15 residues. V was cut by 5 bases and J by 0 bases, with 14 bases left in between. The germline CDR1 and CDR2 sequences are MNHNS and SASEGT. The CDR3 loop is CASSLSSVLSYEQYF. The DNA for the CDR3 is TGTGCCAGCAGTTTATCCAGCGTCCTCTCCTACGAGCAGTACTTC.

This clonotype was detected many times. This chain links TRBV10-2 with TRBJ2-1; D is unclear. Deletions cut 2 bases from V and 4 bases from J, with 12 bases between. The CDR3 runs to 15 residues. CDR1 and CDR2 (germline): WSHSY, SAAADI. DNA for the CDR3: TGCGCCAGCAGTGAGGGGGTCCCCTCTTACAATGAGCAGTTCTTC. The encoded protein is CASSEGVPSYNEQFF.

Worth noting for this clonotype: A much more abundant neighbour one base away suggests this may be a read error. The chain combines TRBV29-1 with TRBJ2-1; D gene ambiguous. Trimming left V 4 bases short and J 9 bases short, with 10 bases between. CDR1 and CDR2 (germline): SQVTM, ANQGSEA. The CDR3 loop spans 11 amino acids. CDR3: CSVAASIEQFF. In DNA, the CDR3 is TGCAGCGTTGCGGCTAGTATTGAGCAGTTCTTC.

As regards this clonotype: It may be a read error: a sequence one base away is much more abundant. The chain uses TRBV6-6 and TRBJ1-2, with D unclear. The CDR3 is 14 amino acids. CDR1 and CDR2 (germline): MNHNY, SVGAGI (reference sequence). V was clipped by 1 base and J by 6 bases, with 12 bases between them. The CDR3 protein is CASSYLGKLHGYTF. As DNA, the CDR3 is TGTGCCAGCAGTTACTTGGGAAAGCTACATGGCTACACCTTC.

Details on this clonotype: A much larger clone lies one base from this, so it may be a read error. The CDR3 ends on some other residue instead of the conserved phenylalanine or tryptophan, so this is likely a read error. The J gene is TRBJ2-1, the V gene TRBV19; 7 bases are a match to TRBD1. This CDR3 comprises 16 residues. Per germline, CDR1 LNHDA and CDR2 SQIVND (reference sequence). The V gene end was trimmed by 9 bases and the J gene end by 6 bases; junction bases not matched to a gene: 17. This CDR3 reads CASTPNRGRSGNEQFS. DNA of the CDR3: TGTGCCAGCACTCCCAACAGGGGCCGGTCGGGCAATGAGCAGTTCTCC.

This sequence joins TRBV28 and TRBJ1-5; 7 bases are shared with TRBD1. CDR1 is MDHEN and CDR2 is SYDVKM in the germline V gene. CDR3 size: 15 residues. Losses at the gene ends were 6 bases for V and 5 bases for J; bases not matched to a gene: 10. The DNA for the CDR3 is TGTGCCAGCAGGGAGGGACAGAGGAGCTATCAGCCCCAGCATTTT. This encodes CASREGQRSYQPQHF. Combining the CDR3 with reference TRBV28 and TRBJ1-5 gives the whole variable domain DVKVTQSSRYLVKRTGEKVFLECVQDMDHENMFWYRQDPGLGLRLIYFSYDVKMKEKGDIPEGYSVSREKKERFSLILESASTNQTSMYLCASREGQRSYQPQHFGDGTRLSIL.